This passage covers 25 T cell receptor beta chains from one sample sequenced in a study of shared clonotypes between healthy human individuals. Assay: immunoSEQ multiplex PCR; the TCRdb copy retains only in-frame clones and omits some. The sample has roughly 1,500,000 clones, around 98.5% seen once. Source material: naive CD4+ T cells sorted from blood. Subset denoted: CD45RA+ positively selected. All receptors derive from a man aged 25-40 years in good health.

This chain connects TRBV25-1 to TRBJ2-3; 8 positions match TRBD2. V lost 5 bases and J lost 5; bases outside the gene matches: 9. The germline CDR1 and CDR2 sequences are MGHDK and SYGVNS. CDR3 size: 15 residues. The CDR3, as DNA: TGTGCCAGCAGTATACCTAGCGGGTTGGTAGATACGCAGTATTTT. Protein product: CASSIPSGLVDTQYF.

The chain carries TRBV11-3 and TRBJ2-4, with no clear D. Trimming removed 3 bases at V and 2 bases at J, with 11 bases between. Germline V gene data show CDR1 as SGHNT and CDR2 as YENEEA. This CDR3 is 15 amino acids long. Here the CDR3 reads CASSLGGQTKNIQYF. In DNA form, the CDR3 reads TGTGCCAGCAGCTTGGGTGGTCAGACCAAAAACATTCAGTACTTC.

This chain connects TRBV29-1 to TRBJ2-7; TRBD2 agrees at 10 bases. CDR1 SQVTM and CDR2 ANQGSEA come from the germline V gene. V lost 6 bases, J lost 7 bases, and 9 bases stayed unmatched. There are 13 residues in the CDR3. The CDR3 is CSVGTSDLREQYF. The CDR3 DNA follows: TGCAGCGTCGGGACTAGCGACCTTAGGGAGCAGTACTTC.

This clone was observed once. The CDR3 here is CASSVTSQPQHF. Written as DNA, the CDR3 is TGTGCCAGCAGTGTAACGTCTCAGCCCCAGCATTTT. The chain combines TRBV6-1 with TRBJ1-5; D unresolved. The ends were cut back, 4 bases at V and 6 bases at J, with 7 bases in the middle. The CDR3 sequence is 12 residues long. The germline gives CDR1 MNHNS, CDR2 SASEGT.

Comments on this clone: It is unclear where the CDR3 begins or ends on the DNA, so no DNA is shown, and the CDR3 is as TCRdb lists it. The rearrangement links TRBV21-1 to TRBJ1-1; TRBD1, the table's D call, lacks a check against the DNA. TRBV21-1 is recorded as a pseudogene. The CDR3 region is 23 residues in length, termini included. The CDR3 protein is CASSKVGTGALRSGFGVNTEAFF.

The chain is built from TRBV7-8 and TRBJ2-7; no firm D call. Germline-derived CDR1 and CDR2 are SGHVS and FQNEAQ. The CDR3 spans 12 residues. V lost 2 bases, J lost 6 bases, and 8 bases lay in between. CDR3 protein: CASSLSLSEQYF. CDR3 sequence (DNA): TGTGCCAGCAGCTTATCGCTCAGCGAGCAGTACTTC.

The rearrangement links TRBV4-1 to TRBJ1-3; D not resolved. The germline CDR1 and CDR2 sequences are MGHRA and YSYEKL. CDR3 length: 16 amino acids. The ends were cut back, 0 bases at V and 6 bases at J, with 15 bases in the middle. The CDR3 region is CASSQEPPDPVNTIYF. CDR3 bases: TGCGCCAGCAGCCAAGAGCCTCCGGATCCGGTAAACACCATATATTTT.

The chain recombines TRBV19 with TRBJ2-7, with 14 positions matching TRBD2. Germline V CDR1 and CDR2: LNHDA, SQIVND (reference sequence). Germline trimming cut 8 bases from V and 6 bases from J; bases unmatched to any gene: 6. The CDR3 length is 14 residues. CDR3 loop: CASRLAGGPTEQYF. CDR3 coding DNA: TGTGCCAGTCGACTAGCGGGAGGGCCCACCGAGCAGTACTTC.

The gene calls are TRBV18 and TRBJ1-5; TRBD1 matches 9 bases. This CDR3 is 13 amino acids long. The V gene end was trimmed by 4 bases and the J gene end by 6 bases; junction bases not matched to a gene: 1. Germline V gene sequence: CDR1 KGHSH, CDR2 LQKENI. Here the CDR3 reads CASSLDRGQPQHF. In nucleotides, the CDR3 is TGTGCCAGCTCACTGGACAGGGGTCAGCCCCAGCATTTT.

The V gene is TRBV28, the J gene TRBJ2-4; D ambiguous. Germline CDR1 and CDR2: MDHEN and SYDVKM. This CDR3 has 15 residues. V was cut by 3 bases and J by 0 bases, with 9 bases left in between. DNA of the CDR3: TGTGCCAGCAGTTTCGTGGGGATAGCCAAAAACATTCAGTACTTC. Residues: CASSFVGIAKNIQYF.

The gene calls are TRBV7-9 and TRBJ2-3; D may match TRBD1 or TRBD2 (6 bases each). This CDR3 is built from 16 residues. With 4 bases removed from V and 3 bases from J, the gap between germline ends came to 17 bases. CDR1 and CDR2 from the germline V gene are SEHNR and FQNEAQ (reference sequence). CDR3 DNA: TGTGCCAGCAGCTACCCGTACGGGGGCGCGACAGATACGCAGTATTTT. Translating it yields CASSYPYGGATDTQYF.

V gene TRBV10-2 combines with J gene TRBJ2-1; 7 nucleotides align to TRBD2. V shed 8 bases, J shed 7 bases, and the junction held 11 bases outside the gene matches. The CDR3 spans 14 residues. Germline V gene lookup returns CDR1 WSHSY and CDR2 SAAADI. CDR3 loop: CASLGAGVVNEQFF. DNA of the CDR3: TGCGCCAGCCTTGGGGCGGGAGTCGTAAATGAGCAGTTCTTC.

The chain links TRBV29-1 to TRBJ2-4; TRBD1 matches at 7 bases. Germline-derived CDR1 and CDR2 are SQVTM and ANQGSEA. V shed 2 bases, J shed 0 bases, and the junction held 4 bases outside the gene matches. This CDR3 spans 15 amino acids. In nucleotides, the CDR3 is TGCAGCGTTGAACGGGACAGCCTAGCCAAAAACATTCAGTACTTC. This encodes CSVERDSLAKNIQYF.

The chain is built from TRBV28 and TRBJ2-6, with TRBD1 matching over 9 bases. CDR3 size: 16 residues. With V trimmed by 6 bases and J by 2 bases, 5 bases remained unmatched. CDR1 and CDR2 from the germline V gene are MDHEN and SYDVKM. CDR3 in DNA: TGTGCCAGCAGGGGACAGGGTGGTACTGGGGCCAACGTCCTGACTTTC. Translated: CASRGQGGTGANVLTF.

Comment on this clone: Other DNA sequences in the same sample also yield this CDR3. This chain uses TRBV5-1 with TRBJ2-5; weak D call: TRBD2 (6 bases). The germline V and J ends were trimmed by 2 bases and 4 bases, with 9 bases remaining between them. The V gene's germline CDR1 is SGHRS and CDR2 YFSETQ. CDR3 length: 13 amino acids. The CDR3 nucleotides read TGCGCCAGCAGCTTCCCCGGGAGAGAGACCCAGTACTTC. Translation: CASSFPGRETQYF.

The gene calls are TRBV9 and TRBJ1-2; 8 bases map to TRBD1. V shed 4 bases, J shed 5 bases, and the junction held 7 bases outside the gene matches. Per the germline V gene, CDR1 is SGDLS and CDR2 is YYNGEE. This CDR3 is built from 14 residues. This CDR3 is CASSPDRGVYGYTF. The CDR3 bases are TGTGCCAGCAGCCCCGACAGGGGAGTATATGGCTACACCTTC.

The V and J genes are TRBV18 and TRBJ2-3; either TRBD1 or TRBD2 may supply D (5 bases each). The CDR3 totals 15 residues. Germline V lookup: CDR1 KGHSH, CDR2 LQKENI. Trimming shortened V by 0 bases and J by 7 bases, and 14 bases separated the two germline ends. The CDR3 region is CASSPPLGTGNTQYF. In DNA, the CDR3 is TGTGCCAGCTCACCACCGTTGGGGACCGGGAATACGCAGTATTTT. Variable domain in full (rest from reference TRBV18 and TRBJ2-3): NAGVMQNPRHLVRRRGQEARLRCSPMKGHSHVYWYRQLPEEGLKFMVYLQKENIIDESGMPKERFSAEFPKEGPSILRIQQVVRGDSAAYFCASSPPLGTGNTQYFGPGTRLTVL.

Only one count was recorded for this clone. V usage is TRBV7-9 and J usage is TRBJ2-7; either TRBD1 or TRBD2 may supply D (5 bases each). CDR3 length: 16 amino acids. Trimming left V 5 bases short and J 1 base short, with 18 bases between. Per the germline V gene, CDR1 is SEHNR and CDR2 is FQNEAQ (reference sequence). The CDR3 loop is CASSRDGSSLSYEQYF. Written as DNA, the CDR3 is TGTGCCAGCAGCCGGGACGGTTCTTCACTTTCCTACGAGCAGTACTTC.

This rearrangement joins TRBV2 to TRBJ2-3, with 10 bases aligning to TRBD2. There are 15 residues in the CDR3. Per the germline V gene, CDR1 is SNHLY and CDR2 is FYNNEI. V was clipped by 3 bases and J by 7 bases; unmatched bases: 7. The CDR3: CASSDGAGGPYTQYF. The CDR3 nucleotides read TGTGCCAGCAGTGATGGAGCGGGAGGGCCTTATACGCAGTATTTT.

CDR3 bases: TGTGCCAGCAGCTTAATCAAGGGTAACAACTATGGCTACACCTTC. Translation: CASSLIKGNNYGYTF. The chain employs TRBV7-9 and TRBJ1-2, with D unclear. V lost 2 bases and J lost 2, with 12 bases in between. The length of the CDR3 is 15 residues. CDR1 is SEHNR, CDR2 FQNEAQ, per germline (reference sequence).

The chain is built from TRBV10-3 and TRBJ2-7, with 15 bases fitting TRBD2. V lost 6 bases to trimming and J lost 4 bases; unmatched junction nucleotides: 7. This CDR3 region has 16 residues. Germline loops: CDR1 ENHRY, CDR2 SYGVKD. Here the CDR3 reads CAISGGGLAGGYEQYF. In nucleotides, the CDR3 is TGTGCCATCAGCGGAGGGGGACTAGCGGGAGGTTACGAGCAGTACTTC.

This clone has just one count. The chain combines TRBV9 with TRBJ1-1, with a weak D call TRBD1 (5 bases). This CDR3 spans 15 amino acids. CDR1 is SGDLS, CDR2 YYNGEE, per germline. The V gene lost 0 bases and the J gene lost 4 bases, with 13 bases spanning the gap. The CDR3 region has the DNA TGTGCCAGCAGCGTAGAAGAGGGAAGGGGCACTGAAGCTTTCTTT. Amino acid sequence: CASSVEEGRGTEAFF.

The CDR3, as DNA: TGTGCCAGCAGTCTCGGACTAGACTCCTACGAGCAGTACTTC. This gives the protein CASSLGLDSYEQYF. The chain carries TRBV6-5 and TRBJ2-7; 7 nucleotides align to TRBD2. Per the germline V gene, CDR1 is MNHEY and CDR2 is SVGAGI. After removal of 5 bases from V and 0 bases from J, the junction contained 4 bases not matched to a gene. This CDR3 contains 14 residues.

The CDR3 protein is CASSTDTMGEAFF. CDR3 coding DNA: TGTGCCAGCAGCACGGACACCATGGGTGAAGCTTTCTTT. The chain couples TRBV11-3 to TRBJ1-1, with TRBD1 as a possible D gene (5 bases). Per the germline V gene, CDR1 is SGHNT and CDR2 is YENEEA. Trimming removed 5 bases at V and 7 bases at J, with 14 bases between. CDR3 size: 13 residues.

The chain employs TRBV29-1 and TRBJ1-2, with D possibly TRBD1 on 6 matching bases. Germline values: CDR1 SQVTM, CDR2 ANQGSEA. This CDR3 is built from 13 residues. The V and J ends lost 0 bases and 12 bases respectively, with 17 bases between them. CDR3 in amino acids: CSVEDNRDTGNTF. CDR3 DNA sequence: TGCAGCGTTGAAGATAACCGGGACACCGGGAACACCTTC.